These 15 T cell receptor beta chains were all obtained from the same sample, sequenced in a study of shared T cell receptors in the human thymus. Profiled with immunoSEQ multiplex PCR; TCRdb holds only in-frame clones, not every one. The sample lists 650,000 to 950,000 clones, approximately 85% occurring once. These data also formed part of another study, on human thymus T cells.

Sequencing was carried out using thymocytes. These TCRs come from a girl under three years old with a congenital heart defect.

The chain joins TRBV18 to TRBJ2-7; TRBD1 aligns across 9 bases. V trimming: 5 bases; J trimming: 3 bases; junction bases outside the gene matches: 5. CDR3 length equals 14 residues. Germline CDR1 is KGHSH and CDR2 is LQKENI. The DNA for the CDR3 is TGTGCCAGCTCAAGGACAGGGGTTCTCTACGAGCAGTACTTC. This gives the protein CASSRTGVLYEQYF.

The gene calls are TRBV27 and TRBJ1-6, with D unclear. The CDR3 covers 17 residues. Deletions cut 6 bases from V and 0 bases from J, with 15 bases between. Looked up from germline, CDR1 is MNHEY and CDR2 is SMNVEV (reference sequence). This chain's CDR3 is CASSHCPVSSYNSPLHF. As DNA, the CDR3 is TGTGCCAGCAGCCATTGCCCAGTAAGCTCCTATAATTCACCCCTCCACTTT.

CDR3 bases: TGTGCCAGCAGTTTCTTGGTAGCGGGGCCAGGCACAGATACGCAGTATTTT. Its translation: CASSFLVAGPGTDTQYF. The chain recombines TRBV28 with TRBJ2-3; 8 positions agree with TRBD2. Per the germline V gene, CDR1 is MDHEN and CDR2 is SYDVKM. The CDR3 is 17 residues long. J gave up 1 base and V 3 bases, and 9 bases lay outside the gene matches.

The CDR3 here is CASSRGLDEQYF. For the CDR3, the DNA is TGTGCCAGCAGCAGGGGACTGGACGAGCAGTACTTC. This chain uses TRBV9 with TRBJ2-5, with D perhaps TRBD2 (6 bases). The DNA end favors TRBJ2-7, so the J call may be wrong. From germline, CDR1 is SGDLS and CDR2 YYNGEE. The CDR3 runs 12 residues.

This clone was found a few times. This rearrangement joins TRBV9 to TRBJ2-3; maybe TRBD2 (6 bases). The length of the CDR3 is 15 residues. Germline assignment: CDR1 SGDLS and CDR2 YYNGEE. V gave up 3 bases and J gave up 5 bases, with 16 bases separating them. This chain's CDR3 is CASSARGDSGDTQYF. In nucleotides, the CDR3 is TGTGCCAGCAGCGCCCGAGGGGATAGCGGAGATACGCAGTATTTT.

This clone has just one count. This chain links TRBV18 with TRBJ2-1; 8 positions match TRBD2. The CDR3 contains 17 residues. The germline CDR1 and CDR2 sequences are KGHSH and LQKENI. The V gene end was trimmed by 4 bases and the J gene end by 3 bases; junction bases not matched to a gene: 11. The CDR3 region is CASSHDPGTRNYNEQFF. In DNA, the CDR3 is TGTGCCAGCTCACATGACCCCGGGACTAGAAACTACAATGAGCAGTTCTTC.

The gene calls are TRBV10-1 and TRBJ2-5; D possibly corresponds to TRBD1 (6 bases). The CDR3 consists of 13 residues. In germline, CDR1 is WNHNN, CDR2 SYGVQD (reference sequence). Trimming left V 6 bases short and J 3 bases short, with 11 bases between. The CDR3 sequence: CASSAGQKETQYF. The CDR3 DNA reads as TGCGCCAGCAGCGCCGGACAGAAAGAGACCCAGTACTTC.

This chain uses TRBV6-5 with TRBJ1-4; D is possibly TRBD1 (5 bases). The length of the CDR3 is 13 residues. V was cut by 8 bases and J by 8 bases, with 15 bases left in between. CDR1 and CDR2 (germline): MNHEY, SVGAGI. CDR3 nucleotide sequence: TGTGCCAGCGGAACGAGACAGACCGAAAAACTGTTTTTT. The encoded protein is CASGTRQTEKLFF.

This sequence joins TRBV2 and TRBJ2-7; TRBD1 matches 8 bases. In germline, CDR1 is SNHLY, CDR2 FYNNEI. The V and J ends lost 4 bases and 5 bases, in that order; junction bases with no gene match: 10. CDR3 length: 15 residues. The CDR3, as DNA: TGTGCCAGCAGTGTGTCAGGACAGGGAGGCCACGAGCAGTACTTC. Translation: CASSVSGQGGHEQYF.

Comments on this clone: The same CDR3 is also encoded by other DNA sequences in this sample. The chain employs TRBV2 and TRBJ1-4, with D possibly TRBD1 on 6 matching bases. The CDR3 has 15 amino acids. The V end lost 7 bases, the J end lost 4 bases, and 16 bases lay between the germline ends. CDR1 SNHLY and CDR2 FYNNEI come from the germline V gene. This CDR3 reads CASIQGTPLNEKLFF. In DNA form, the CDR3 reads TGTGCCAGCATACAGGGTACCCCTCTTAATGAAAAACTGTTTTTT.

J is TRBJ1-1 and V is TRBV7-6; D may be TRBD1 (5 bases). Trimming shortened V by 3 bases and J by 8 bases, and 13 bases separated the two germline ends. This CDR3 is built from 13 residues. Germline CDR1 SGHVS, CDR2 FNYEAQ. For the CDR3, the DNA is TGTGCCAGCAGCTTTAACGGGACTAGAGAAGCTTTCTTT. The encoded protein is CASSFNGTREAFF.

V and J are TRBV11-2 and TRBJ1-2; D is undetermined. Germline assignment: CDR1 SGHAT and CDR2 FQNNGV. Between the trimmed V and J ends, which lost 2 bases and 7 bases, there was a span of 29 bases. The CDR3 length is 19 residues. CDR3 nucleotide sequence: TGTGCCAGCAGCTTATGTGTGGCAGAGGGTGATGGCGCGAAGTTTGGCTACACCTTC. This sequence encodes CASSLCVAEGDGAKFGYTF. Full variable domain (rest looked up from reference TRBV11-2 and TRBJ1-2): EAGVAQSPRYKIIEKRQSVAFWCNPISGHATLYWYQQILGQGPKLLIQFQNNGVVDDSQLPKDRFSAERLKGVDSTLKIQPAKLEDSAVYLCASSLCVAEGDGAKFGYTFGSGTRLTVV.

This clone came up once. This sequence joins TRBV5-1 and TRBJ2-2; tentative D call: TRBD2 (7 bases). V was shortened by 2 bases and J by 3 bases, with 20 bases between the two germline ends. Germline CDR1 and CDR2: SGHRS and YFSETQ. CDR3 length: 18 amino acids. The DNA for the CDR3 is TGCGCCAGCAGCTTCATATGTCGGGGGGCCATGGACACCGGGGAGCTGTTTTTT. This encodes CASSFICRGAMDTGELFF.

This chain links TRBV9 with TRBJ1-3; 9 positions agree with TRBD1. With V trimmed by 7 bases and J by 0 bases, 5 bases remained unmatched. CDR3 length equals 15 residues. The germline gives CDR1 SGDLS, CDR2 YYNGEE. The CDR3 loop is CASGTGGFSGNTIYF. The CDR3 DNA is TGTGCCAGCGGAACAGGGGGCTTCTCTGGAAACACCATATATTTT.

V usage is TRBV5-6 and J usage is TRBJ2-3, with TRBD2 matching over 7 bases. Losses at the gene ends were 3 bases for V and 7 bases for J; bases not matched to a gene: 14. The germline gives CDR1 SGHDT, CDR2 YYEEEE. This CDR3 is built from 16 residues. The CDR3, as DNA: TGTGCCAGCAGCTCGGGTGTAGAGCGGGGTCAAAATACGCAGTATTTT. It yields the protein CASSSGVERGQNTQYF.